This T cell receptor beta chain was identified in a study of radiotherapy plus CTLA-4 blockade in lung cancer. J gave up 8 bases and V 0 bases, and 7 bases lay outside the gene matches. Germline V gene lookup returns CDR1 LNHNV and CDR2 YYDKDF (reference sequence). CDR3 length equals 16 residues. Only one count was recorded for this clone. Using immunoSEQ multiplex PCR, the repertoire was profiled, and TCRdb retains in-frame clones only, with some absent. The sample shows about 35,000 clones, about 85% of them seen only once. This TCR was sampled from a human donor with non-small cell lung cancer who had stable disease on radiotherapy plus ipilimumab. The chain recombines TRBV15 with TRBJ2-1; TRBD2 aligns across 10 bases. Sequences were derived from peripheral blood, sampled from a patient treated with radiotherapy plus ipilimumab. The chain's CDR3 is CATSRDPSGSSHEQFF. CDR3 bases: TGTGCCACCAGCAGAGATCCTAGCGGGAGTTCCCATGAGCAGTTCTTC. The complete variable domain, with remaining parts taken from reference TRBV15 and TRBJ2-1, reads DAMVIQNPRYQVTQFGKPVTLSCSQTLNHNVMYWYQQKSSQAPKLLFHYYDKDFNNEADTPDNFQSRRPNTSFCFLDIRSPGLGDTAMYLCATSRDPSGSSHEQFFGPGTRLTVL.